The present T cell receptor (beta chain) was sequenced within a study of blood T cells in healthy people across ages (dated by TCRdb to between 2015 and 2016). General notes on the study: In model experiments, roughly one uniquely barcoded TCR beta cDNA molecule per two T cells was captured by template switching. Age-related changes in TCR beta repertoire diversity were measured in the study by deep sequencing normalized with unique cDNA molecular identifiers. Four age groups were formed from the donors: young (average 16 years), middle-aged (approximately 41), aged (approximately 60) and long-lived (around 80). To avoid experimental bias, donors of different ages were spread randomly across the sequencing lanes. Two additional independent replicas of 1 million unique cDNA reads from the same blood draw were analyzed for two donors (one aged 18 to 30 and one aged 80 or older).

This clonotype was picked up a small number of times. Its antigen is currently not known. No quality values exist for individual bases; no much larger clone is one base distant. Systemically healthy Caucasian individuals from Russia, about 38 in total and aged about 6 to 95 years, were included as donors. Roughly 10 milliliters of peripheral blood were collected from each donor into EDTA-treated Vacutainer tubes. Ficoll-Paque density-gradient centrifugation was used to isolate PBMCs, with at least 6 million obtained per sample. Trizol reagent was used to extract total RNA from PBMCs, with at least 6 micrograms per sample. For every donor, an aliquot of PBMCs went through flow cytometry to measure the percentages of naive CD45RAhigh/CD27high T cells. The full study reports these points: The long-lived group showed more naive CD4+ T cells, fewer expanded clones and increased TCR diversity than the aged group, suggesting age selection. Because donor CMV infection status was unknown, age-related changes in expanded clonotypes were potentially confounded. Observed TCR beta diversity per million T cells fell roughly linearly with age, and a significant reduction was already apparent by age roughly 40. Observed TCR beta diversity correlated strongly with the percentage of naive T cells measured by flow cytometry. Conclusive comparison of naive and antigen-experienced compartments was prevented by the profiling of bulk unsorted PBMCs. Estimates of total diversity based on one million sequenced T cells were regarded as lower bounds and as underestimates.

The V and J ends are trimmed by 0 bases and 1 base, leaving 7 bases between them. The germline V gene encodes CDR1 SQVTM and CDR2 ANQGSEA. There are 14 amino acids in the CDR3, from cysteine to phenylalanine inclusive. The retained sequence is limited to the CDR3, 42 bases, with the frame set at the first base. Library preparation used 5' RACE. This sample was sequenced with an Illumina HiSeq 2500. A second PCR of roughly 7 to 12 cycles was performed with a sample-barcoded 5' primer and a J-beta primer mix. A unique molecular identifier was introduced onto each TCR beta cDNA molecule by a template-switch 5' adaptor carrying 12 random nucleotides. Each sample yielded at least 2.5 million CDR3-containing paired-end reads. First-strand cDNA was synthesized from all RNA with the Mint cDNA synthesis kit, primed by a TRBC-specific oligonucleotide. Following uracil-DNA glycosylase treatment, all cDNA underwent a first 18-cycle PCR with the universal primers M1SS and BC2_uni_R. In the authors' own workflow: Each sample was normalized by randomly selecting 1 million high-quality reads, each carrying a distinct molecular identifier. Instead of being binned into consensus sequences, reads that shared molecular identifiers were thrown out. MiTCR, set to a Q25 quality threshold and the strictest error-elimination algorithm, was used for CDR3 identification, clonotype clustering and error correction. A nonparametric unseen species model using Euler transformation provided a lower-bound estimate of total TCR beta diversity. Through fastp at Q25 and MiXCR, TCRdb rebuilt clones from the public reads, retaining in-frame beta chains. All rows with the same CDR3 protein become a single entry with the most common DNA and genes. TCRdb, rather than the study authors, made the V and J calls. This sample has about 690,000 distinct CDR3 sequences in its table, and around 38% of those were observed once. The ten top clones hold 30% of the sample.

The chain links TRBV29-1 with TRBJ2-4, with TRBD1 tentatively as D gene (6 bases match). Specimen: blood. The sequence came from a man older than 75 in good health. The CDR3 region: CSVEDTGAKNIQYF. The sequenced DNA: TGCAGCGTTGAAGATACAGGGGCCAAAAACATTCAGTACTTC.